A selection of T cell receptor beta chains follows, all from one sample in a study of blood T cell repertoires in COVID-19. Some clones are missing from TCRdb's copy, which holds only in-frame ones; the method was immunoSEQ multiplex PCR. The sample shows around 95,000 clones, 70% to 80% of them seen only once. Sequenced sample: peripheral blood. The receptors stem from a woman aged 70-85 years with acute or convalescent COVID-19. Both conserved end residues are part of each CDR3. D genes are given only for firm matches. Size tells how often a clone was seen (once, few, many) or the class of an expanded clone, and some rows leave it out.

v_call,d_call,j_call,clone_size,cdr3_nt,cdr3_aa
TRBV5-1,.,TRBJ2-3,.,TGCGCCAGCAGCTTGGAGGGGTACACAGATACGCAGTATTTT,CASSLEGYTDTQYF
TRBV18,TRBD1,TRBJ2-3,once,TGTGCCAGCTCACCCTACAACTCCGGGACAGGGTCAGATACGCAGTATTTT,CASSPYNSGTGSDTQYF
TRBV5-1,.,TRBJ1-4,.,TGCGCCAGCAGGGAGGTGTCTAATGAAAAACTGTTTTTT,CASREVSNEKLFF
TRBV2,TRBD1,TRBJ2-2,.,TGTGCCAGCAGTGCCCACAGGGGGCCACGGGAGCTGTTTTTT,CASSAHRGPRELFF
TRBV10-3,.,TRBJ1-2,once,TGTGCCATCAGTGAGTCTATAGGGGCTGGCTACACCTTC,CAISESIGAGYTF
TRBV7-2,.,TRBJ1-1,.,TGTGCCAGCAGCCCGGGGGGGATGAACACTGAAGCTTTCTTT,CASSPGGMNTEAFF
TRBV6-1,.,TRBJ1-1,once,TGTGCCAGCAGTGAACTAGAAGTAGTAACTGAAGCTTTCTTT,CASSELEVVTEAFF
TRBV30,.,TRBJ1-2,.,TGTGCCTGGAGGTCCGACACCTATGGCTACACCTTC,CAWRSDTYGYTF
TRBV30,.,TRBJ2-5,.,TGTGCCTGGAGTGTACAGGATGGTATCGCGGAGACCCAGTACTTC,CAWSVQDGIAETQYF
TRBV2,.,TRBJ1-5,.,TGTGCCAGCAGTGACGACCAGGTTAATCAGCCCCAGCATTTT,CASSDDQVNQPQHF
TRBV6-5,TRBD1,TRBJ2-5,.,TGTGCCAGCAGTCGGCGGACAGGACGGGAGACCCAGTACTTC,CASSRRTGRETQYF
TRBV18,.,TRBJ1-4,few,TGTGCCAGCTCACCAAATTCACCGGGGAATGAAAAACTGTTTTTT,CASSPNSPGNEKLFF
TRBV19,TRBD1,TRBJ1-1,few,TGTGCCAGTAGTATCGGGACAGGGAACACTGAAGCTTTCTTT,CASSIGTGNTEAFF
TRBV28,.,TRBJ1-2,.,TGTGCCAGCAGCCGGGGACTGGGTGGGGCAAACTATGGCTACACCTTC,CASSRGLGGANYGYTF
TRBV9,.,TRBJ1-1,.,TGTGCCAGCACCAACCAGGGCACTGAAGCTTTCTTT,CASTNQGTEAFF
TRBV14,TRBD1,TRBJ1-2,.,TGTGCCAGCAGCCAAGCAAGACAGGGGGGATCCAACTATGGCTACACCTTC,CASSQARQGGSNYGYTF
TRBV7-9,TRBD1,TRBJ1-6,.,TGTGCCAGCAGCTTACAGACAGGGAATTATTCACCCCTCCACTTT,CASSLQTGNYSPLHF
TRBV18,.,TRBJ1-1,.,TGTGCCAGCTCACCAGCCCGGGGGAGGTCCACTGAAGCTTTCTTT,CASSPARGRSTEAFF
TRBV10-3,TRBD2,TRBJ2-3,.,TGTGCCATCAGGACCCCCGTCAGCGGGGAATGGACAGATACGCAGTATTTT,CAIRTPVSGEWTDTQYF
TRBV18,TRBD1,TRBJ1-5,.,TGTGCCAGCTCACCCGGGACAGGCGGAGGTCAGCCCCAGCATTTT,CASSPGTGGGQPQHF
TRBV14,TRBD1,TRBJ2-7,.,TGTGCCAGCAGCCTAGGGACAGGCCTAATATACGAGCAGTACTTC,CASSLGTGLIYEQYF
TRBV3-1/TRBV3-2,.,TRBJ1-2,.,TGTGCCAGCAGTCTAGGTACCTATGGCTACACCTTC,CASSLGTYGYTF
TRBV6-2/TRBV6-3,TRBD2,TRBJ2-2,.,TGTGCCAGCAGTTACATAGCGGGGGGCCTGAACACCGGGGAGCTGTTTTTT,CASSYIAGGLNTGELFF